A selection of T cell receptor beta chains follows, all from one sample in a study of blood T cells in healthy people across ages. TCRdb ran MiXCR on the 5' RACE reads and lists one entry per CDR3 protein. The repertoire holds around 900,000 distinct CDR3 sequences, with just over 50% as singletons. Sequences were obtained from blood. The source is a woman in her sixties or seventies in good health. The conserved cysteine and the conserved F or W are not part of the CDR3 here. The order of the fields is J gene, clone size, V gene, CDR3 protein. Clone size is given for some rows only: seen once, a few or many times, or a class if the clone is expanded.

>TRBJ2-7|NA|TRBV18
ASSPPTQAYEQY
>TRBJ2-2|NA|TRBV7-2
ASSLTATSNTGELF
>TRBJ2-7|few|TRBV4-2
ASSRGELAGQNSGHEQY
>TRBJ2-5|many|TRBV4-1
ASSQRAGGGETQY
>TRBJ2-7|few|TRBV29-1
SVEGSRYEQY
>TRBJ1-2|few|TRBV6-1
ASREGAVGGYT
>TRBJ2-7|few|TRBV20-1
SARVPDSSYEQY
>TRBJ2-1|NA|TRBV5-1
ASSLERTGVYNEQF
>TRBJ1-3|NA|TRBV5-1
ASAAGPSGNTIY
>TRBJ2-5|NA|TRBV20-1
SASPFRGAETQY
>TRBJ2-1|few|TRBV29-1
SVGDRVYNEQF
>TRBJ1-5|few|TRBV2
ASSEVSGGHQPQH
>TRBJ2-3|NA|TRBV5-5
ASGLVGGTDTQY
>TRBJ2-1|NA|TRBV4-2
VSSHPGGRGYNEQF
>TRBJ2-5|NA|TRBV15
ATSRAGGQETQY